The next 17 T cell receptor beta chains were all read from a single sample in a study of CD8+CD57+ T cells in acquired aplastic anemia. The sequenced patients had an expansion of CD8+CD57+ cells seen by flow cytometry. Genomic DNA templated the TCR beta VDJ and CDR3 profiling. TCRdb reprocessed the reads via MiXCR and lists one record per CDR3 protein. The sample lists fewer than 250,000 distinct CDR3 sequences, roughly half occurring once. Sequenced material: sorted CD4+, CD8+, or CD8+CD57+ T cells (not recorded which) from PBMCs. The receptor set was obtained from a human donor with aplastic anemia.

This clonotype occurred many times. J is TRBJ2-7 and V is TRBV10-3; 9 nucleotides match TRBD2. V lost 6 bases and J lost 2; bases outside the gene matches: 5. Germline values: CDR1 ENHRY, CDR2 SYGVKD. The CDR3 consists of 14 residues. CDR3 nucleotides: TGTGCCATCAGCGGGGCGGGAGGGCCCTACGAGCAGTACTTC. As protein: CAISGAGGPYEQYF.

The chain links TRBV24-1 to TRBJ2-3; 10 bases align to TRBD2. The trim removed 5 bases at V and 0 bases at J, leaving 4 bases unmatched. The CDR3 is 16 amino acids. Germline values: CDR1 KGHDR, CDR2 SFDVKD. CDR3 DNA: TGTGCCACCAGTGCTAGCGGGGGCCCTAGCACAGATACGCAGTATTTT. Translation: CATSASGGPSTDTQYF.

The table lists this clonotype with many counts. The chain joins TRBV7-2 to TRBJ2-5; 8 nucleotides match TRBD2. The CDR3 spans 16 residues. From germline, CDR1 is SGHTA and CDR2 FQGNSA. J lost 1 base, V lost 1 base, and 5 bases had no gene match. This CDR3 is CASSLVSREAQETQYF. CDR3 DNA: TGTGCCAGCAGCTTAGTATCGCGGGAGGCCCAAGAGACCCAGTACTTC. Complete variable domain (other parts from reference TRBV7-2 and TRBJ2-5): GAGVSQSPSNKVTEKGKDVELRCDPISGHTALYWYRQSLGQGLEFLIYFQGNSAPDKSGLPSDRFSAERTGGSVSTLTIQRTQQEDSAVYLCASSLVSREAQETQYFGPGTRLLVL.

This clonotype was seen ten or more times. The J gene is TRBJ2-1, the V gene TRBV19; D is uncertain. The CDR3 runs 16 residues. Per germline, CDR1 LNHDA and CDR2 SQIVND (reference sequence). The ends were cut back, 4 bases at V and 1 base at J, with 14 bases in the middle. DNA of the CDR3: TGTGCCAGTAGTAGGAGTCGGGCGCAATCCTACAATGAGCAGTTCTTC. Its protein is CASSRSRAQSYNEQFF.

On this clonotype: The conserved phenylalanine or tryptophan normally closing the CDR3 is absent here, so this likely arose from a read error. The V gene is TRBV19, the J gene TRBJ2-1; tentatively, D is TRBD2 (6 bases). Trimming cost V 3 bases and J 7 bases, with 10 bases left between them. The germline V gene has CDR1 LNHDA and CDR2 SQIVND (reference sequence). The CDR3 totals 13 residues. CDR3 bases: TGTGCCAGTAGTATGCCCAGCGGGAATGAGCAGTTCCTC. Its protein is CASSMPSGNEQFL.

The CDR3 sequence is CATSRDSTLNYGYTF. CDR3 DNA: TGTGCCACCAGCAGAGATAGTACGTTGAACTATGGCTACACCTTC. The chain is built from TRBV15 and TRBJ1-2, with D unclear. The CDR3 length is 15 residues. Germline assignment: CDR1 LNHNV and CDR2 YYDKDF (reference sequence). The V and J ends lost 0 bases and 2 bases respectively, with 10 bases between them.

Only a few counts were recorded for this clonotype. The chain is built from TRBV14 and TRBJ2-3; 14 bases line up with TRBD2. V lost 3 bases and J lost 4; bases outside the gene matches: 0. CDR1 SGHDN and CDR2 FVKESK come from the germline V gene. The CDR3 covers 15 residues. In DNA form, the CDR3 reads TGTGCCAGCAGCCAGACTAGCGGGGGGGCAGATACGCAGTATTTT. Protein: CASSQTSGGADTQYF.

V and J are TRBV6-5 and TRBJ2-1; 9 bases are a match to TRBD2. Germline assignment: CDR1 MNHEY and CDR2 SVGAGI. V lost 3 bases, J lost 10 bases, and 13 bases stayed unmatched. CDR3 size: 16 residues. The CDR3 region is CASSYNSGRYTGEQFF. The DNA of the CDR3 is TGTGCCAGCAGTTATAATAGCGGGAGATACACCGGGGAGCAGTTCTTC.

In its sample, this clonotype was seen many times. The chain combines TRBV7-8 with TRBJ2-1, with D tentatively TRBD1 (5 bases). Germline V gene lookup returns CDR1 SGHVS and CDR2 FQNEAQ. Trimming removed 3 bases from V and 8 bases from J, with 8 bases in between. The CDR3 is 12 amino acids. CDR3 loop: CASSFRVDEQFF. Here the CDR3 DNA reads TGTGCCAGCAGCTTCAGGGTCGATGAGCAGTTCTTC.

This clonotype was counted ten times or more. The chain couples TRBV20-1 to TRBJ2-1, with 7 positions matching TRBD1. The germline V gene has CDR1 DFQATT and CDR2 SNEGSKA (reference sequence). The trim removed 6 bases at V and 0 bases at J, leaving 5 bases unmatched. The CDR3 runs to 14 residues. The CDR3 sequence is CSAWGQLSYNEQFF. Written as DNA, the CDR3 is TGCAGTGCCTGGGGACAGCTCTCCTACAATGAGCAGTTCTTC.

Many counts were recorded for this clonotype. V is TRBV7-3 and J is TRBJ2-7; D is possibly TRBD2 (6 bases). The CDR3 runs to 15 residues. Trimming pared 0 bases from V and 5 bases from J, leaving 14 bases between. Germline V lookup: CDR1 SGHTA, CDR2 FQGTGA. DNA of the CDR3: TGTGCCAGCAGCTTAACGGGCGGGGCAGGCGACGAGCAGTACTTC. This encodes CASSLTGGAGDEQYF.

This chain uses TRBV10-3 with TRBJ1-5; D might be TRBD1 (5 bases). Germline V CDR1 and CDR2: ENHRY, SYGVKD. The germline V and J ends were trimmed by 2 bases and 7 bases, with 12 bases remaining between them. The CDR3 totals 14 residues. The CDR3 sequence is CAISEGGTGQPQHF. The CDR3 DNA is TGTGCCATCAGTGAGGGCGGGACTGGGCAGCCCCAGCATTTT.

This clonotype was seen at least ten times. The chain has TRBV7-8 and TRBJ2-3; D call uncertain. CDR1 and CDR2 (germline): SGHVS, FQNEAQ. The CDR3 runs 14 residues. V lost 8 bases, J lost 5 bases, and 17 bases lay in between. Here the CDR3 DNA reads TGTGCCAGCGGGTCGGAGCTGGTAGGAGATACGCAGTATTTT. This translates into CASGSELVGDTQYF.

This clonotype was counted at least ten times. This chain uses TRBV13 with TRBJ2-7; 8 nucleotides line up with TRBD1. Trimming at V came to 4 bases and at J to 1 base, leaving 3 bases not matched to a gene. Germline CDR1 reads PRHDT; CDR2 reads FYEKMQ (reference sequence). This CDR3 comprises 14 residues. CDR3 region: CASSSRTGSYEQYF. The CDR3 DNA is TGTGCCAGCAGCTCCCGGACAGGGTCCTACGAGCAGTACTTC.

This clonotype was seen at least ten times. The chain joins TRBV11-3 to TRBJ2-1; the D is unclear. Germline V gene data show CDR1 as SGHNT and CDR2 as YENEEA. The CDR3 length is 15 residues. Trimming left V 1 base short and J 2 bases short, with 9 bases between. The CDR3 loop reads CASSLGLGTYNEQFF. DNA for the CDR3: TGTGCCAGCAGCTTAGGTTTAGGGACCTACAATGAGCAGTTCTTC.

There are many counts of this clonotype. The DNA for the CDR3 is TGTGCCAGCAGCCGCCGGACTGACATGGGGGAGACCCAGTACTTC. It codes for CASSRRTDMGETQYF. The chain recombines TRBV9 with TRBJ2-5; tentatively, D is TRBD2 (5 bases). Trimming removed 4 bases from V and 5 bases from J, with 18 bases in between. Germline V gives CDR1 SGDLS, CDR2 YYNGEE. CDR3 size: 15 residues.

This clonotype has a handful of counts. The chain joins TRBV4-1 to TRBJ2-1, with D possibly being TRBD1 (6 bases). There are 17 residues in the CDR3. Germline loops: CDR1 MGHRA, CDR2 YSYEKL. V lost 0 bases to trimming and J lost 4 bases, with 16 bases between them. The CDR3 is CASSQDTGPTGYNEQFF. In nucleotides, the CDR3 is TGCGCCAGCAGCCAAGATACGGGCCCTACAGGGTACAATGAGCAGTTCTTC.